This T cell receptor beta chain came from a study of control samples from healthy donors and cancer patients. V lost 6 bases, J lost 3 bases, and 11 bases lay in between. The CDR3 has 13 amino acids. The germline CDR1 and CDR2 sequences are SGHTA and FQGNSA. Clones were sequenced by immunoSEQ multiplex PCR, and TCRdb holds only the in-frame ones, with some missing. Here the sample spans roughly 30,000 clones, around nine tenths being singletons. The TCR comes from a middle-aged woman with lung cancer. What was sequenced was PBMCs. V and J are TRBV7-2 and TRBJ2-5; D gene ambiguous. CDR3 residues: CASSPDSKETQYF. The DNA of the CDR3 is TGTGCCAGCAGTCCCGATTCCAAAGAGACCCAGTACTTC. Looking up the rest from reference TRBV7-2 and TRBJ2-5 gives the full variable domain: GAGVSQSPSNKVTEKGKDVELRCDPISGHTALYWYRQSLGQGLEFLIYFQGNSAPDKSGLPSDRFSAERTGGSVSTLTIQRTQQEDSAVYLCASSPDSKETQYFGPGTRLLVL.